The present entry profiles one T cell receptor (beta chain) with its context. Its antigen is as yet unknown. From germline, CDR1 is SEHNR and CDR2 FQNEAQ (reference sequence). The germline V and J ends were trimmed by 0 bases and 3 bases, with 8 bases remaining between them. CDR3 length: 15 residues. Molecular barcoding with unique molecular identifiers was used for the TCRbeta library. MiXCR was run by TCRdb on the PCR reads, yielding one entry per CDR3 protein. Seen here are some 190,000 distinct CDR3 sequences, around 10% observed once, and the top ten hold about 13%. The data belong to a study of T-cell reconstitution after alpha-beta-depleted transplantation in children. Study-wide findings and caveats: Reportedly, alpha-beta T cells present about two months post-transplant originated from several hundred expanded clones of graft origin.

The chain joins TRBV7-9 to TRBJ2-2, with D perhaps matching TRBD1 (5 bases). Source: PBMCs, taken before TCRalphabeta/CD19-depleted stem cell transplant. The sequence was obtained from a boy between 2 and 15 years old with acute myeloid leukemia, due to receive a stem cell transplant. The CDR3 protein is CASSLAGAYTGELFF. The CDR3 DNA reads as TGTGCCAGCAGCTTAGCAGGGGCCTACACCGGGGAGCTGTTTTTT.